This T cell receptor (beta chain) was identified during a study of blood T cell repertoires in COVID-19. This CDR3 has 14 amino acids. Trimming left V 4 bases short and J 0 bases short, with 11 bases between. Looked up from germline, CDR1 is SGHRS and CDR2 is YFSETQ. Sequenced by immunoSEQ multiplex PCR; TCRdb stores in-frame clones only, minus some. The top ten hold 5.2% of the sample, which has 250,000 or so clones, about 88% seen once. Recruited during active infection, patients (from Seattle) were subsequently followed longitudinally. Sequenced: peripheral blood. V usage is TRBV5-1 and J usage is TRBJ2-7, with D possibly matching TRBD1 (6 bases). The clonotype comes from a woman in her sixties or seventies with COVID-19, enrolled during active disease. The CDR3 is CASSHRTDSYEQYF. The CDR3, as DNA: TGCGCCAGCAGCCACCGGACAGACTCCTACGAGCAGTACTTC. The full variable domain, in which reference TRBV5-1 and TRBJ2-7 provide the parts outside the CDR3, is KAGVTQTPRYLIKTRGQQVTLSCSPISGHRSVSWYQQTPGQGLQFLFEYFSETQRNKGNFPGRFSGRQFSNSRSEMNVSTLELGDSALYLCASSHRTDSYEQYFGPGTRLTVT.